This passage covers 14 T cell receptor beta chains from one sample sequenced in a study of CXCR3-negative and CXCR3-positive naive CD8 T cells. Study results and caveats: For CXCR3-positive naive cells, TRB CDR3s were more hydrophobic than those of CXCR3-negative naive cells.

These receptors' targets are unknown. The TRB cDNA libraries were prepared by 5' RACE with UMI labels. TCRdb reanalyzed the 5' RACE reads, giving one entry per CDR3 protein sequence and no DNA. This sample lists about 70,000 distinct CDR3 sequences; its ten largest clones have 0.71%. Sequenced input: naive CXCR3+ CD8+ T cells from blood. As to subset: CD45RO-CCR7+CD27+CD95- naive CD8+ T cells expressing CXCR3 (TNR3+). The source of these receptors is a human donor in good health. Some clones in this sample may be carry-over from other donors' samples.

This chain uses TRBV4-2 with TRBJ1-1; the D call of TRBD1 rests on TCRdb alone, since no DNA is present to check it. The CDR3 consists of 17 residues. Germline loops: CDR1 LGHNA, CDR2 YNFKEQ. The CDR3 sequence is CASSLPGQGPLNTEAFF.

This rearrangement joins TRBV12-3 or TRBV12-4 to TRBJ1-4; lacking DNA, the TRBD1 call made by TCRdb goes unchecked. The CDR3 runs to 16 residues. The CDR3 reads CASSPRTGAANEKLFF.

This chain joins TRBV5-1 and TRBJ1-2. The V gene's germline CDR1 is SGHRS and CDR2 YFSETQ. CDR3 length: 16 amino acids. CDR3 amino acids: CASTHESTGSIYGYTF.

This CDR3 is CASSPRGAPSTEAFF. The chain combines TRBV27 with TRBJ1-1; checking the TCRdb D call of TRBD1 is not possible without DNA. CDR1 is MNHEY, CDR2 SMNVEV, per germline (reference sequence). The CDR3 has 15 amino acids.

The V and J genes are TRBV7-9 and TRBJ2-4; TCRdb's assignment of TRBD2 cannot be checked, as there is no DNA. The CDR3 covers 15 residues. CDR1 is SEHNR, CDR2 FQNEAQ, per germline (reference sequence). This CDR3 reads CASSSEGTGKNIQYF.

The CDR3 sequence is CASSITFADFPATGELFF. The chain is built from TRBV6-2 or TRBV6-3 and TRBJ2-2; TCRdb names TRBD2, which stays unverified in the absence of DNA. CDR3 length equals 18 residues. Germline V gene lookup returns CDR1 MNHEY and CDR2 SVGEGT.

This sequence joins TRBV29-1 and TRBJ2-7; the TRBD1 assignment by TCRdb is unverifiable without DNA. Germline loops: CDR1 SQVTM, CDR2 ANQGSEA. The CDR3 totals 16 residues. The CDR3 protein is CSVEDKSQDRGYEQYF.

This sequence joins TRBV29-1 and TRBJ1-1; the D call from TCRdb, TRBD1, cannot be confirmed without DNA. The CDR3 extends over 13 amino acids. CDR1 is SQVTM, CDR2 ANQGSEA, per germline. CDR3 protein: CSVDEGGDTEAFF. Based on the CDR3 plus reference TRBV29-1 and TRBJ1-1, the full variable domain is SAVISQKPSRDICQRGTSLTIQCQVDSQVTMMFWYRQQPGQSLTLIATANQGSEATYESGFVIDKFPISRPNLTFSTLTVSNMSPEDSSIYLCSVDEGGDTEAFFGQGTRLTVV.

The V call is TRBV28, the J call TRBJ1-4. Germline loops: CDR1 MDHEN, CDR2 SYDVKM. CDR3 length: 14 amino acids. The CDR3 is CASSLQGPNEKLFF.

V and J are TRBV6-2 or TRBV6-3 and TRBJ1-1. Germline CDR1 and CDR2: MNHEY and SVGEGT. The CDR3 is 13 amino acids. Here the CDR3 reads CASSVGLNTEAFF.

The chain couples TRBV12-3 or TRBV12-4 to TRBJ1-3; TCRdb names TRBD1, which stays unverified in the absence of DNA. The CDR3 is 13 amino acids. The CDR3 protein is CASSGGKGNTIYF.

J is TRBJ2-1 and V is TRBV15; TCRdb's D gene call, TRBD2, goes unchecked for lack of DNA. Germline CDR1 reads LNHNV; CDR2 reads YYDKDF (reference sequence). The CDR3 is made up of 15 amino acids. The CDR3 protein is CATNTGASTRNEQFF.

The CDR3 here is CASSPLAGGNTDTQYF. The gene calls are TRBV12-3 or TRBV12-4 and TRBJ2-3; the D gene TCRdb calls, TRBD2, cannot be checked with no DNA. CDR3 size: 16 residues.

The rearrangement links TRBV7-7 to TRBJ2-1. The CDR3 totals 13 residues. Germline values: CDR1 SSHAT, CDR2 FNYEAQ (reference sequence). CDR3 loop: CASSADLGQEQFF.